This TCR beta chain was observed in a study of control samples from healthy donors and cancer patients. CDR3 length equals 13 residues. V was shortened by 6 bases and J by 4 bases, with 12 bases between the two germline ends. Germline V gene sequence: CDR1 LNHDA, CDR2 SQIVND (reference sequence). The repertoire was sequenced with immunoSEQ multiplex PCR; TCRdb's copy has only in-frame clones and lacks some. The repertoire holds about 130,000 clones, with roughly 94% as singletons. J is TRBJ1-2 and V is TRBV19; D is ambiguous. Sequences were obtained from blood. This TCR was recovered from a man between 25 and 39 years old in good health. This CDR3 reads CASRMARIYGYTF. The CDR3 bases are TGTGCCAGTAGAATGGCCAGAATCTATGGCTACACCTTC.